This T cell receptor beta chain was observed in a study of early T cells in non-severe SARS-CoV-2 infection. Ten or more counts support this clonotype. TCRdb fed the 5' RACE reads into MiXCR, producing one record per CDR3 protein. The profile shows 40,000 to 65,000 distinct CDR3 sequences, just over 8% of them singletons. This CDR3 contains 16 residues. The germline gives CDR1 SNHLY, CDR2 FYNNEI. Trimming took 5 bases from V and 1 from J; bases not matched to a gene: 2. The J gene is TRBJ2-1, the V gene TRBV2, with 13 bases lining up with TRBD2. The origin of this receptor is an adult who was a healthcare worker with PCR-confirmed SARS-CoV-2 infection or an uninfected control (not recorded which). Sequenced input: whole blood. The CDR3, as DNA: TGTGCCAGCAGTAGACTAGCGGGGGGATCCTACAATGAGCAGTTCTTC. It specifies CASSRLAGGSYNEQFF.